The entry below gives a single TCR beta chain sequence along with its context. There is no known antigen for this receptor. No base qualities exist here, and no much larger clone lies one base off it. This record comes from a study of blood T cell repertoires in COVID-19 (TCRdb year 2020). In the study overall: Samples from collaborators originated in the United States, Italy and Spain and spanned both the acute and convalescent phases of COVID-19. The prospective study material was composed of cDNA or gDNA derived from T cells, B-cell-depleted T cells, or PBMCs. Subjects who had been exposed to COVID-19, were actively infected with it, or had recovered from it provided the deeply sampled blood TCRbeta repertoires that made up the dataset. The repertoires were released in a freely available public database meant as a resource for research on the immune response to SARS-CoV-2. Samples came from the ongoing ImmuneRACE study (first 160 participants) plus 1,254 subjects from 6 global collaborators. The sample metadata nearly always contained a de-identified subject ID, COVID-19 status, age in years and sex. Where available, HLA class I and class II types were taken from metadata supplied by the sample provider and were not determined by assay-based typing.

TCRbeta CDR3 regions were amplified from genomic DNA using the immunoSEQ Assay, a bias-controlled multiplex PCR. The paper's processing steps were these. Within the assay, amplification of reference gene primers was used to estimate how many nucleated cells each sample contained. Sequence reads were collapsed and filtered to measure the absolute abundance of every unique TCRbeta CDR3 rearrangement. For each sample, productive Simpson clonality was calculated as the square root of Simpson's diversity index across productive rearrangements. TCRdb holds this immuneACCESS table with in-frame rearrangements only. Some clones are missing; in checked studies, unresolved V genes explain under half, and the rest has no known cause. V and J calls and clone size are copied from that table; D and trimming were computed from the DNA. This sample holds roughly 180,000 clones; 65% to 85% were observed only once. The ten top clones hold around 3.6% of the sample.

What the study reported, not specific to this receptor: The quantity of clinical and demographic metadata differed by source and by participant and was supplied without curation.

Participants in the prospective study were aged about 18 to 90 years, lived in some 24 United States geographic areas, and enrolled through a virtual design. In the prospective study, cohorts were assigned on the basis of participant-reported clinical history obtained from a screening survey and a study questionnaire. In the prospective study, mobile phlebotomists collected whole blood, serum and a nasopharyngeal or oropharyngeal swab from each participant. Over an approximately two-month period, participants in the prospective study had the option of providing additional blood draws and questionnaires. Blood samples from the prospective study were shipped frozen or at room temperature prior to DNA extraction. V gives up 2 bases and J gives up 10 bases, and the segment between their germline ends measures 9 bases. CDR1 MDHEN and CDR2 SYDVKM are derived from the germline V gene. From the cysteine up to the phenylalanine, the CDR3 has a length of 12 residues. Only the CDR3 part of the read is kept: 36 bases, read in frame from the first base.

The specimen was PBMCs or T cells enriched from blood (not recorded which). The TCR originated in a woman aged 45-59 years in a cohort exposed to, infected with or recovered from COVID-19 (not recorded which). This chain is built from TRBV28 and TRBJ1-5; a confident D gene designation cannot be given. The CDR3 has the sequence CASSLSIGPQHF. The nucleotide sequence reads TGTGCCAGCAGTTTAAGCATCGGTCCCCAGCATTTT.